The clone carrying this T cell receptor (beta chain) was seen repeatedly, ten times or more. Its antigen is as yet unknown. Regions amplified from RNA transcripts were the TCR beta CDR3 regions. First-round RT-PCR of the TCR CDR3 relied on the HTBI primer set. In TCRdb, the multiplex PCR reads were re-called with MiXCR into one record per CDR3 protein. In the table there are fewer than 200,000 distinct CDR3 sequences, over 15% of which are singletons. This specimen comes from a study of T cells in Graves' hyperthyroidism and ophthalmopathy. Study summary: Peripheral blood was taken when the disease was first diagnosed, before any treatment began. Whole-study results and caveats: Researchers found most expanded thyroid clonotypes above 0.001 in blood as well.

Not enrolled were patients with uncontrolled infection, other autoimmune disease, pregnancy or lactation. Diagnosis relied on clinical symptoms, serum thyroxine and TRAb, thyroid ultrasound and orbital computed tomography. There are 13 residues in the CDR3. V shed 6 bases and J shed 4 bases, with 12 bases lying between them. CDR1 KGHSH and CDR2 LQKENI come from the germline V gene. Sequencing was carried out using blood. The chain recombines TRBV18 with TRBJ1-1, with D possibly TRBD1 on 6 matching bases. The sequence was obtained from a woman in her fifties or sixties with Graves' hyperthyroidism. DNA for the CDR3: TGTGCCAGCTCGTCAGGGGTTGCCACTGAAGCTTTCTTT. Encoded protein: CASSSGVATEAFF. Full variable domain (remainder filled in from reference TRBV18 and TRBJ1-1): NAGVMQNPRHLVRRRGQEARLRCSPMKGHSHVYWYRQLPEEGLKFMVYLQKENIIDESGMPKERFSAEFPKEGPSILRIQQVVRGDSAAYFCASSSGVATEAFFGQGTRLTVV.